The 10 T cell receptor beta chains in this list originate from one sample, sequenced in a study of graft-versus-host responses after intestinal transplantation. Measured with immunoSEQ multiplex PCR; TCRdb has only the in-frame clones, and not every one. The table lists 45,000 or so clones, around nine tenths of them singletons. The sequencing here drew on PBMCs, taken 524 days after transplant. These receptors were obtained from a human patient who received an intestinal transplant, so some T cells may come from the graft donor.

This chain uses TRBV4-1 with TRBJ2-7; a possible D gene is TRBD1 (5 bases). Germline loops: CDR1 MGHRA, CDR2 YSYEKL. The CDR3 consists of 13 residues. The V gene lost 3 bases and the J gene lost 2 bases, with 8 bases spanning the gap. The CDR3 protein is CASSQGLAYEQYF. CDR3 DNA: TGCGCCAGCAGCCAGGGGCTAGCCTACGAGCAGTACTTC.

The genes are TRBV7-3 and TRBJ1-1, with 7 nucleotides matching TRBD1. Germline V gene data show CDR1 as SGHTA and CDR2 as FQGTGA. The CDR3 is made up of 13 amino acids. V gave up 2 bases and J gave up 11 bases; unmatched junction bases: 8. DNA for the CDR3: TGTGCCAGCAGCTTAGTCGAGGGGGCGCAGGCTTTCTTT. This encodes CASSLVEGAQAFF.

V and J are TRBV5-1 and TRBJ1-1; D possibly corresponds to TRBD1 (6 bases). Germline lookup yields CDR1 SGHRS and CDR2 YFSETQ. The CDR3 has 16 amino acids. The germline V and J ends were trimmed by 4 bases and 4 bases, with 20 bases remaining between them. CDR3 amino acids: CASSQLSQGGGTEAFF. The CDR3 DNA sequence: TGCGCCAGCAGCCAACTCTCACAGGGAGGGGGCACTGAAGCTTTCTTT. Based on the CDR3 plus reference TRBV5-1 and TRBJ1-1, the full variable domain is KAGVTQTPRYLIKTRGQQVTLSCSPISGHRSVSWYQQTPGQGLQFLFEYFSETQRNKGNFPGRFSGRQFSNSRSEMNVSTLELGDSALYLCASSQLSQGGGTEAFFGQGTRLTVV.

The chain recombines TRBV28 with TRBJ2-7, with TRBD2 identical over 14 bases. The ends lost 4 bases at V and 1 base at J; junction bases unmatched: 9. Germline-derived CDR1 and CDR2 are MDHEN and SYDVKM. This CDR3 spans 18 amino acids. The CDR3 loop reads CASSSYSGTSGSSYEQYF. The CDR3 bases are TGTGCCAGCAGTTCGTACTCCGGGACTAGCGGGAGTTCCTACGAGCAGTACTTC.

V gene TRBV30 combines with J gene TRBJ1-2; D remains unclear. The CDR3 is made up of 11 amino acids. The V end was cut by 2 bases, the J end by 8 bases, with 9 bases between. Germline values: CDR1 GTSNPN, CDR2 SVGIG (reference sequence). CDR3 residues: CAWSTGVGYTF. CDR3 nucleotide sequence: TGTGCCTGGAGTACCGGCGTGGGCTACACCTTC. The whole variable domain, remainder taken from reference TRBV30 and TRBJ1-2, is SQTIHQWPATLVQPVGSPLSLECTVEGTSNPNLYWYRQAAGRGLQLLFYSVGIGQISSEVPQNLSASRPQDRQFILSSKKLLLSDSGFYLCAWSTGVGYTFGSGTRLTVV.

The rearrangement uses TRBV6-1 and TRBJ1-5, with D uncertain. This CDR3 is built from 14 residues. Germline values: CDR1 MNHNS, CDR2 SASEGT. V lost 4 bases and J 0 bases, leaving 7 bases between the germline ends. CDR3 coding DNA: TGTGCCAGCAGTGGTACATATAGCAATCAGCCCCAGCATTTT. This encodes CASSGTYSNQPQHF.

This chain connects TRBV2 to TRBJ2-7; 7 nucleotides match TRBD2. The germline CDR1 and CDR2 sequences are SNHLY and FYNNEI. This CDR3 comprises 14 residues. V was pared by 5 bases and J by 4 bases, with 8 bases of the junction left unmatched. The CDR3 loop is CASSQRGSWYEQYF. DNA for the CDR3: TGTGCCAGCAGTCAGCGGGGCAGTTGGTACGAGCAGTACTTC. Together with reference TRBV2 and TRBJ2-7, the CDR3 gives the full variable domain: EPEVTQTPSHQVTQMGQEVILRCVPISNHLYFYWYRQILGQKVEFLVSFYNNEISEKSEIFDDQFSVERPDGSNFTLKIRSTKLEDSAMYFCASSQRGSWYEQYFGPGTRLTVT.

This sequence joins TRBV6-5 and TRBJ2-7, with no clear D. V lost 2 bases and J lost 3, with 11 bases in between. The V gene's germline CDR1 is MNHEY and CDR2 SVGAGI. The CDR3 extends over 14 amino acids. CDR3 loop: CASSYGSEYYEQYF. The DNA for the CDR3 is TGTGCCAGCAGTTACGGTTCGGAGTACTACGAGCAGTACTTC.

V is TRBV5-4 and J is TRBJ2-2; tentatively, D is TRBD1 or TRBD2 (5 bases each). Trimming shortened V by 4 bases and J by 4 bases, and 8 bases separated the two germline ends. The CDR3 contains 13 residues. CDR1 and CDR2 from the germline V gene are SGHNT and YYREEE (reference sequence). CDR3 loop: CASSPGPTGELFF. CDR3 sequence (DNA): TGTGCCAGCAGCCCGGGACCCACCGGGGAGCTGTTTTTT.

The chain uses TRBV18 and TRBJ2-1, with a possible D match to TRBD2 (6 bases). Germline V gene lookup returns CDR1 KGHSH and CDR2 LQKENI. The CDR3 is made up of 16 amino acids. The V gene lost 3 bases and the J gene lost 3 bases, with 15 bases spanning the gap. CDR3 region: CASSPIRDGGYNEQFF. In DNA form, the CDR3 reads TGTGCCAGCTCACCTATCCGGGACGGGGGCTACAATGAGCAGTTCTTC.